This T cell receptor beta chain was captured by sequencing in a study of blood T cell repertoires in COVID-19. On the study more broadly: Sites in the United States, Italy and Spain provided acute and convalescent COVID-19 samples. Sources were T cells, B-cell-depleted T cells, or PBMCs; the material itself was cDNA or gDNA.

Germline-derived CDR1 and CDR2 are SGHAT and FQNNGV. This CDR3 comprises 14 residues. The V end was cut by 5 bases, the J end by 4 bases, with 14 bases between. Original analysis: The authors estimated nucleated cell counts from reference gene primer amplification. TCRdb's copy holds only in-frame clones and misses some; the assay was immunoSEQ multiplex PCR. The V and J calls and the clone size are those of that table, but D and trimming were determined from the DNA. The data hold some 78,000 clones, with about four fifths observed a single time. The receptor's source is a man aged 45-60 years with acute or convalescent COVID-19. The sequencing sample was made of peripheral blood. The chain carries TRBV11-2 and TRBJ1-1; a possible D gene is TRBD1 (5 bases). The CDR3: CASSQTGGGTEAFF. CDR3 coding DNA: TGTGCCAGCAGCCAGACGGGGGGGGGCACTGAAGCTTTCTTT.